A selection of T cell receptor beta chains follows, all from one sample in a study of CD8 T cells in ankylosing spondylitis. TCRdb independently ran MiXCR on the 5' RACE reads; one entry per CDR3 protein. Of 450,000 to 550,000 distinct CDR3 sequences in the sample, approximately 5.3% were seen once. Sequenced sample: blood, either unsorted or a sorted T cell fraction (not recorded which). The receptors derive from a male donor with ankylosing spondylitis. Both conserved end residues are part of each CDR3. A D gene is named only where the DNA matches it firmly. Size values are once, few and many counts, or a class for expanded clones, and some rows have none.

v_gene: TRBV29-1
d_gene: -
j_gene: TRBJ2-5
abundance: many
CDR3nt: TGCAGCGTTAACGGCGGAGAGACCCAGTACTTC
CDR3aa: CSVNGGETQYF

v_gene: TRBV3-1
d_gene: -
j_gene: TRBJ2-5
abundance: -
CDR3nt: TGTGCCAGCAGCCAGTCTAGAGGAGAGACCCAGTACTTC
CDR3aa: CASSQSRGETQYF

v_gene: TRBV20-1
d_gene: TRBD1
j_gene: TRBJ2-7
abundance: many
CDR3nt: TGCAGTGCCAGGACATACAGGGGATCGAGGAACTACGAGCAGTACTTC
CDR3aa: CSARTYRGSRNYEQYF

v_gene: TRBV4-1
d_gene: -
j_gene: TRBJ2-3
abundance: -
CDR3nt: TGCGCCAGCAGCCAAGATGTTAGGGTGACGGTTACGCAGTATTTT
CDR3aa: CASSQDVRVTVTQYF

v_gene: TRBV7-8
d_gene: -
j_gene: TRBJ1-2
abundance: many
CDR3nt: TGTGCCAGCAGCTTAGTTAGGGTAGATGGCTACACCTTC
CDR3aa: CASSLVRVDGYTF

v_gene: TRBV5-1
d_gene: -
j_gene: TRBJ1-3
abundance: many
CDR3nt: TGCGCCAGCAGGCTGGGGTGGAGCTCTGGAAACACCATATATTTT
CDR3aa: CASRLGWSSGNTIYF

v_gene: TRBV20-1
d_gene: -
j_gene: TRBJ2-7
abundance: many
CDR3nt: TGCAGTGCTAGTGATACCGGGACCACCGGAAGCTCCGGGCAGTACTTC
CDR3aa: CSASDTGTTGSSGQYF

v_gene: TRBV7-6
d_gene: -
j_gene: TRBJ2-3
abundance: few
CDR3nt: TGTGCCAGCAGCTTATTAAGGGAGACTAGGGCAGATACGCAGTATTTT
CDR3aa: CASSLLRETRADTQYF

v_gene: TRBV7-9
d_gene: TRBD2
j_gene: TRBJ2-1
abundance: -
CDR3nt: TGTGCCAGCAGCTCCTCCGGGACTAGCGGGTTGGGAGGTTTCTTC
CDR3aa: CASSSSGTSGLGGFF

v_gene: TRBV10-3
d_gene: -
j_gene: TRBJ1-4
abundance: many
CDR3nt: TGTGCCATCAGTGAGGGAAGCACTAATGAAAAACTGTTTTTT
CDR3aa: CAISEGSTNEKLFF

v_gene: TRBV4-3
d_gene: -
j_gene: TRBJ2-5
abundance: many
CDR3nt: TGCGCCAGCAGCCCATTCGCAGGGGGGATGCCGTACTTC
CDR3aa: CASSPFAGGMPYF

v_gene: TRBV4-3
d_gene: TRBD1
j_gene: TRBJ2-4
abundance: many
CDR3nt: TGCGCCAGCAGCCAAATGAGGGACAGGGGAAACATTCAGTACTTC
CDR3aa: CASSQMRDRGNIQYF

v_gene: TRBV7-4
d_gene: -
j_gene: TRBJ2-3
abundance: few
CDR3nt: TGTGCCAGCAGCTTAGGTTCTTATATCAACTCCTACGACACAGATACGCAGTATTTT
CDR3aa: CASSLGSYINSYDTDTQYF

v_gene: TRBV7-9
d_gene: -
j_gene: TRBJ2-2
abundance: few
CDR3nt: TGTGCCAGCAGCTCCCAACGGCGTTCGGGGGAGCTGTTTTTT
CDR3aa: CASSSQRRSGELFF

v_gene: TRBV15
d_gene: -
j_gene: TRBJ2-6
abundance: many
CDR3nt: TGTGCCACCAGCAGAGGAGGGGCGGCCAACGTCCTGACTTTC
CDR3aa: CATSRGGAANVLTF

v_gene: TRBV7-2
d_gene: -
j_gene: TRBJ1-2
abundance: many
CDR3nt: TGTGCCAGCAGCCCCTACCGCTATGGCTACACCTTC
CDR3aa: CASSPYRYGYTF

v_gene: TRBV5-1
d_gene: TRBD2
j_gene: TRBJ2-2
abundance: many
CDR3nt: TGCGCCAGCAGCTTGGAGGAAGGCGGGGGATACACCGGGGAGCTGTTTTTT
CDR3aa: CASSLEEGGGYTGELFF

v_gene: TRBV12-3/TRBV12-4
d_gene: TRBD1
j_gene: TRBJ2-7
abundance: -
CDR3nt: TGTGCCAGCAGTTTGGGGCAGGGGGCGGGACAGTACTTC
CDR3aa: CASSLGQGAGQYF

v_gene: TRBV19
d_gene: -
j_gene: TRBJ2-7
abundance: few
CDR3nt: TGTGCCAGTAGCGACAGTTTGGCCTACGAGCAGTACTTC
CDR3aa: CASSDSLAYEQYF

v_gene: TRBV12-3/TRBV12-4
d_gene: -
j_gene: TRBJ1-2
abundance: many
CDR3nt: TGTGCCAGCAGTTCCGGACGGCACTATGGCTACACCTTC
CDR3aa: CASSSGRHYGYTF

v_gene: TRBV5-1
d_gene: -
j_gene: TRBJ1-2
abundance: many
CDR3nt: TGCGCCAGCAGCTCGGACGGATACTATGGCTACACCTTC
CDR3aa: CASSSDGYYGYTF

v_gene: TRBV6-1
d_gene: TRBD1
j_gene: TRBJ1-1
abundance: many
CDR3nt: TGTGCCAGCAGTGAACCTATTAAGACAGGGTCGAACACTGAAGCTTTCTTT
CDR3aa: CASSEPIKTGSNTEAFF

v_gene: TRBV6-5
d_gene: TRBD1
j_gene: TRBJ2-1
abundance: few
CDR3nt: TGTGCCAGCAGTTCCTCGATAGATGTCGGGACAGGGGTATGGGAGCAGTTCTTC
CDR3aa: CASSSSIDVGTGVWEQFF

v_gene: TRBV29-1
d_gene: TRBD2
j_gene: TRBJ2-1
abundance: -
CDR3nt: TGCAGCGTTCCGGAGACTAGCAGCCAGGCCTACAATGAGCAGTTCTTC
CDR3aa: CSVPETSSQAYNEQFF